A selection of T cell receptor beta chains follows, all from one sample in a study of T cells after yellow fever vaccination. MiXCR was run by TCRdb on the 5' RACE reads, yielding one entry per CDR3 protein. Among 9,500 to 15,000 distinct CDR3 sequences listed, approximately 5% were seen once. The sequencing here drew on PBMCs, either bulk or a sorted T-cell subset (CD4+, CD8+, memory, or dextramer-sorted; not recorded which), taken on the day of the yellow fever booster vaccination. The source of these receptors is a man aged 30-40 years who received the YFV17D yellow fever vaccine. The CDR3 runs from the conserved cysteine through the conserved F or W. D genes are given only for firm matches. The size of a clone is reported for some rows only, either as once, few or many, or as a class for expanded clones.

>TRBV3-1|TRBJ1-5|.|many
TGTGCCAGCAGCCAATATAAGGATCAGCCCCAGCATTTT
CASSQYKDQPQHF
>TRBV20-1|TRBJ2-2|TRBD2|many
TGCAGTGCTAGGCGTAGCGGGACCTCGAACACCGGGGAGCTGTTTTTT
CSARRSGTSNTGELFF
>TRBV12-3/TRBV12-4|TRBJ2-2|.|many
TGTGCCAGCAGTTTTCGCAGCACGAACACCGGGGAGCTGTTTTTT
CASSFRSTNTGELFF
>TRBV6-5|TRBJ1-2|.|medium-sized
TGTGCCAGCAGTTACGGGAGATATCGGTCTAACTATGGCTACACCTTC
CASSYGRYRSNYGYTF
>TRBV5-6|TRBJ1-1|.|many
TGTGCCAGCAGCTTCGTTGTTTCATGGGGGACAGAAGCTTTCTTT
CASSFVVSWGTEAFF
>TRBV7-2|TRBJ2-7|.|many
TGTGCCAGCAGCGACCAGCGGGGACAGACCTACGAGCAGTACTTC
CASSDQRGQTYEQYF
>TRBV6-5|TRBJ1-2|.|many
TGTGCCAGCATTAGAGGGCAGAACTATGGCTACACCTTC
CASIRGQNYGYTF
>TRBV7-2|TRBJ2-1|.|many
TGTGCCAGCAGCTCCCTCTTGGGTAGTATCGATGAGCAGTTCTTC
CASSSLLGSIDEQFF
>TRBV7-2|TRBJ2-7|.|many
TGTGCCAGCAGCTTCACCGACGGGTCCGAGCAGTACTTC
CASSFTDGSEQYF
>TRBV7-8|TRBJ2-3|TRBD1|many
TGTGCCAGCAGCCGGGTCACAGGGGCAGATACGCAGTATTTT
CASSRVTGADTQYF
>TRBV20-1|TRBJ1-1|.|many
TGCAGTGCAGCGGTAGGAGGGAACACTGAAGCTTTCTTT
CSAAVGGNTEAFF
>TRBV29-1|TRBJ2-5|.|medium-sized
TGCAGCGTGGGCGGTATCCAAGAGACCCAGTACTTC
CSVGGIQETQYF
>TRBV5-5|TRBJ2-1|TRBD2|many
TGTGCCAGCAGCCAGGGGACTAGCAAGGATAGTGAGCAGTTCTTC
CASSQGTSKDSEQFF
>TRBV27|TRBJ2-5|TRBD2|many
TGTGCCAGCAGTTCAGCGGGAGGCTTCGGGACCCAGTACTTC
CASSSAGGFGTQYF
>TRBV4-1|TRBJ2-1|TRBD2|many
TGCGCCAGCAGCCAAGATAGCGGGAGGGCCGGGGAGCAGTTCTTC
CASSQDSGRAGEQFF
>TRBV3-1|TRBJ1-1|.|many
TGTGCCAGCAGCCAAGAGGGGGGAGGCACTGAAGCTTTCTTT
CASSQEGGGTEAFF
>TRBV6-5|TRBJ2-2|TRBD2|medium-sized
TGTGCCAGCACCTTTAGCGGGAGGCCGGGGACCGGGGAGCTGTTTTTT
CASTFSGRPGTGELFF
>TRBV16|TRBJ2-7|TRBD2|many
TGTGCCAGCAGCCAGAGCGGGAGTTACGAGCAGTACTTC
CASSQSGSYEQYF
>TRBV6-5|TRBJ1-1|.|medium-sized
TGTGCCAGCTCGTCCCTGGGGGACACTGAAGCTTTCTTT
CASSSLGDTEAFF
>TRBV5-1|TRBJ1-2|.|medium-sized
TGCGCCAGCAGCTTGACAGGCCGAAAGTATGGCTACACCTTC
CASSLTGRKYGYTF
>TRBV20-1|TRBJ2-3|.|many
TGCAGTGCTCCGAATATGGGGGCGTCTAGCACAGATACGCAGTATTTT
CSAPNMGASSTDTQYF
>TRBV6-2/TRBV6-3|TRBJ2-1|.|many
TGTGCCAGCAGTTACGGCGGCTCCTACAATGAGCAGTTCTTC
CASSYGGSYNEQFF
>TRBV6-2/TRBV6-3|TRBJ1-1|TRBD1|many
TGTGCCAGCAAACCGACAGGGGGAAGCACTGAAGCTTTCTTT
CASKPTGGSTEAFF
>TRBV7-2|TRBJ2-2|TRBD2|many
TGTGCCAGCAGCTCCGGCCGGGGGGCCGGGGAGCTGTTTTTT
CASSSGRGAGELFF
>TRBV12-3/TRBV12-4|TRBJ2-3|.|many
TGTGCCAGCAGTTTAAACGACCCGGGGGATACGCAGTATTTT
CASSLNDPGDTQYF
>TRBV19|TRBJ2-7|TRBD1|medium-sized
TGTGCCAGTAAACCGGGACAGGGCGATTACGAGCAGTACTTC
CASKPGQGDYEQYF
>TRBV12-3/TRBV12-4|TRBJ2-7|TRBD2|medium-sized
TGTGCCAGCAGTCTAAGCGGGAGTGCCTACGAGCAGTACTTC
CASSLSGSAYEQYF
>TRBV7-3|TRBJ2-2|TRBD2|medium-sized
TGTGCCAGCAGCTGGACTAGTGCCACCGGGGAGCTGTTTTTT
CASSWTSATGELFF
>TRBV19|TRBJ1-1|.|many
TGTGCCAGTAGTATGTCGGTGCCAGGCAGGACTGAAGCTTTCTTT
CASSMSVPGRTEAFF
>TRBV9|TRBJ2-5|.|many
TGTGCCAGCAGCGCCCCAGAAGAGACCCAGTACTTC
CASSAPEETQYF
>TRBV20-1|TRBJ2-4|.|many
TGCAGTGCACCGTCTTTAGCCAAAAACATTCAGTACTTC
CSAPSLAKNIQYF
>TRBV5-2|TRBJ2-5|.|.
TGTGCCAGCGGCCCTGGGCTCGGGGCGCGAAAGACCCAGTACTTC
CASGPGLGARKTQYF
>TRBV5-6|TRBJ2-4|TRBD2|medium-sized
TGTGCCAGCAGCTCTAGCGGGAGAGCCAAAAACATTCAGTACTTC
CASSSSGRAKNIQYF
>TRBV6-5|TRBJ2-3|.|many
TGTGCCAGCAAGAGCACAGATACGCAGTATTTT
CASKSTDTQYF
>TRBV4-1|TRBJ1-3|.|many
TGCGCCAGCAGCCAAGTCGGGACATCTGGAAACACCATATATTTT
CASSQVGTSGNTIYF
>TRBV5-1|TRBJ2-2|TRBD2|many
TGCGCCAGCAGCTTGGAAGGCGGGAGGGCTATCGGGGAGCTGTTTTTT
CASSLEGGRAIGELFF
>TRBV5-1|TRBJ1-1|.|many
TGCGCCAGCAGCGTGGGACACTTGAACACTGAAGCTTTCTTT
CASSVGHLNTEAFF
>TRBV27|TRBJ1-1|.|many
TGTGCCAGCAGTTTAACGGGTTTCACTGAAGCTTTCTTT
CASSLTGFTEAFF
>TRBV25-1|TRBJ1-2|TRBD1|many
TGTGCCACAACAGGGGAGGATGGCTACACCTTC
CATTGEDGYTF
>TRBV20-1|TRBJ1-5|.|many
TGCAGTGCTAGAGATTTGGACCGTAATCAGCCCCAGCATTTT
CSARDLDRNQPQHF
>TRBV5-6|TRBJ1-1|TRBD1|many
TGTGCCAGCCGCCTACGGGGGACAGGGAATATACGACTCACTGAAGCTTTCTTT
CASRLRGTGNIRLTEAFF
>TRBV6-1|TRBJ2-5|.|few
TGTGCCAGCGTACAGGGATTGGAGACCCAGTACTTC
CASVQGLETQYF
>TRBV7-2|TRBJ1-1|.|.
TGTGCCAGCAGCTTAAGAGGGTGGAACACTGAAGCTTTCTTT
CASSLRGWNTEAFF
>TRBV7-7|TRBJ2-1|TRBD2|many
TGTGCTAGCAGCTTAGAACTAGGGAGGGGCAATGAGCAGTTCTTC
CASSLELGRGNEQFF
>TRBV20-1|TRBJ2-7|.|medium-sized
TGCAGTGCTAAGGACTATAACTCCTACGAGCAGTACTTC
CSAKDYNSYEQYF
>TRBV14|TRBJ2-2|.|medium-sized
TGTGCCAGCAGCCCGCACAACACCGGGGAGCTGTTTTTT
CASSPHNTGELFF
>TRBV7-2|TRBJ1-4|.|.
TGTGCCAGCAGCTTAGGGCCCAGCGGGACCCTGTTTTTT
CASSLGPSGTLFF
>TRBV10-3|TRBJ2-2|.|medium-sized
TGTGCCATCAGTGAGAGATCCTCAAACACCGGGGAGCTGTTTTTT
CAISERSSNTGELFF
>TRBV29-1|TRBJ2-5|TRBD2|many
TGCAGCGTTGACGGGACTAGCGGGATTGAGACCCAGTACTTC
CSVDGTSGIETQYF
>TRBV7-3|TRBJ2-2|TRBD2|many
TGTGCCAGCAGCCCGGGACTAGCGGGCGGGGAGCTGTTTTTT
CASSPGLAGGELFF
>TRBV2|TRBJ2-3|TRBD1|few
TGTGCCAGCATTATCATAGCCAGGGGGCAGGAAGATACGCAGTATTTT
CASIIIARGQEDTQYF
>TRBV10-3|TRBJ1-2|.|medium-sized
TGTGCCATCAGTCCGGGACGTGGAAACTATGGCTACACCTTC
CAISPGRGNYGYTF
>TRBV4-2|TRBJ2-1|.|many
TGTGCCAGCAGCCAAGTCACCTCCAGGGGCCATGAGCAGTTCTTC
CASSQVTSRGHEQFF
>TRBV20-1|TRBJ1-4|.|many
TGCAGTGCCCCTCCGGCGAGGTCGAATGAAAAACTGTTTTTT
CSAPPARSNEKLFF
>TRBV5-4|TRBJ1-1|.|many
TGTGCCAGCACCTCCGGGAGAACTGAAGCTTTCTTT
CASTSGRTEAFF
>TRBV12-3/TRBV12-4|TRBJ2-3|TRBD1|medium-sized
TGTGCCAGCAGTGGACAGGGACCAGATACGCAGTATTTT
CASSGQGPDTQYF
>TRBV2|TRBJ2-7|.|.
TGTGCCAGCAAGACAGGAGATGTTGGATACGAGCAGTACTTC
CASKTGDVGYEQYF
>TRBV20-1|TRBJ2-1|TRBD2|many
TGCAGTGCAGAAGATAGCGGGAGTCCGACAAGGGAGCAGTTCTTC
CSAEDSGSPTREQFF
>TRBV10-1|TRBJ2-3|.|many
TGCGCCAGCAGTATAACAGCAGGGCTTACAGATACGCAGTATTTT
CASSITAGLTDTQYF
>TRBV5-1|TRBJ2-2|TRBD2|medium-sized
TGCGCCAGCAGCTCCGGGACTAGCGGGGGAGAGACCGGGGAGCTGTTTTTT
CASSSGTSGGETGELFF